The clone carrying this T cell receptor (beta chain) came up many times. The antigen remains undetermined. This sample is part of a study of breast tumors, draining lymph nodes, adjacent tissues. General study results and limits: Tumor TCR diversity was below lymph nodes but above nontumor tissue. Luminal-like breast cancer showed significantly higher tumor–nontumor repertoire similarity than basal-like. Most tumor T cells seemingly derive from lymph node, then expand in tumor.

TCRdb called the multiplex PCR reads again in MiXCR, with one record for every CDR3 protein. This repertoire shows tens of thousands of distinct CDR3 sequences, 42% found once; its top ten account for 10%. Per the germline V gene, CDR1 is SGHDT and CDR2 is YYEEEE. The ends were cut back, 2 bases at V and 10 bases at J, with 13 bases in the middle. This CDR3 region has 13 residues. The TCR comes from a female donor with breast cancer. Some clones in this sample may be carry-over from other donors' samples. The sequenced sample consisted of breast tumor tissue. The gene calls are TRBV5-6 and TRBJ2-1; D may be TRBD1 (5 bases). The CDR3 spells CASSLSQGLEQFF. DNA of the CDR3: TGTGCCAGCAGCTTATCGCAGGGTTTGGAGCAGTTCTTC.